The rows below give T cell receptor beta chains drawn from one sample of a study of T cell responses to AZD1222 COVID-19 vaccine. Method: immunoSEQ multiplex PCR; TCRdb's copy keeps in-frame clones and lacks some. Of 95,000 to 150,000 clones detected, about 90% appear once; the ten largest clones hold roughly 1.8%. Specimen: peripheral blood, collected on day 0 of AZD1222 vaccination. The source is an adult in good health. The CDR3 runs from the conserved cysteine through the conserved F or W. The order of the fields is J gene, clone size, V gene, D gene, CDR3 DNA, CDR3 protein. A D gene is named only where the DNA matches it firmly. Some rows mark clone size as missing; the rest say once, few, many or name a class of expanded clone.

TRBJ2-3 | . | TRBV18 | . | TGTGCCAGCTCACCGTTCGGCACAGATACGCAGTATTTT | CASSPFGTDTQYF
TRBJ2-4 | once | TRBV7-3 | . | TGTGCCAGCAGCTTAGCCCCGGAAGCCCAAAACATTCAGTACTTC | CASSLAPEAQNIQYF
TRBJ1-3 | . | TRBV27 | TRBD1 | TGTGCCAGCAGACTGGGACAGGGGGCTGGAAACACCATATATTTT | CASRLGQGAGNTIYF
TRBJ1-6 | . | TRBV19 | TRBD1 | TGTGCCAGTATCTCAGGGGGATCCTATAATTCACCCCTCCACTTT | CASISGGSYNSPLHF
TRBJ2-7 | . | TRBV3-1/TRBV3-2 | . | TGTGCCAGCAGCCGTAAACAGGGTTACGAGCAGTACTTC | CASSRKQGYEQYF
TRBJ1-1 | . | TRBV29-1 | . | TGCAGCGTTGAGGTGAACACTGAAGCTTTCTTT | CSVEVNTEAFF
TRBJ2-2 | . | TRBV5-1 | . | TGCGCCAGCAGCTTGCCGGGGGCGAACACCGGGGAGCTGTTTTTT | CASSLPGANTGELFF
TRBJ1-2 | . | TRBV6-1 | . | TGTGCCAGCAGTGAAAGGGGCGGACCCGGTGGGGGCTATGGCTACACCTTC | CASSERGGPGGGYGYTF
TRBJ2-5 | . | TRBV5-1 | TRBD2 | TGCGCCAGCAGCTTTTTAGCGGGAGGGCCTCAAGAGACCCAGTACTTC | CASSFLAGGPQETQYF
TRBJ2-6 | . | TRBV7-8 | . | TGTGCCAGCAGCCTGGGGGCAGCTGGGGCCAACGTCCTGACTTTC | CASSLGAAGANVLTF
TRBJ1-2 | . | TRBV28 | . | TGTGCCAGCGGCGAGGGGGGATTCGGCTTAACTAACTATGGCTACACCTTC | CASGEGGFGLTNYGYTF
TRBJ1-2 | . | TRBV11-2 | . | TGTGCCAGCAGCAACCCTCCAGGCCAGGCGAACTATGGCTACACCTTC | CASSNPPGQANYGYTF
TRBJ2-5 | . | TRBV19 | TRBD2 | TGTGCCAGTAGTAGATGGACTAGCGGGGGGGAAGAGACCCAGTACTTC | CASSRWTSGGEETQYF
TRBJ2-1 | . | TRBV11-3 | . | TGTGCCAGCAGCTTAATGGGGGGCGGATACAATGAGCAGTTCTTC | CASSLMGGGYNEQFF
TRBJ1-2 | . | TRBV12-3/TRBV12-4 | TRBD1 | TGTGCCAGCAGTTTATACAGGGGTTACGGCTACACCTTC | CASSLYRGYGYTF
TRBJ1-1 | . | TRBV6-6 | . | TGTGCCAGCAGTTACAAGGCTGAAGCTTTCTTT | CASSYKAEAFF
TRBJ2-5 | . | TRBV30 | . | TGTGCCTGGAGTGTAGGGGATCGGAAGACCCAGTACTTC | CAWSVGDRKTQYF
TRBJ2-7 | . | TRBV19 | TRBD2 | TGTGCCAGTAGTATCAACTACCCCGGCGGGGGGCGGGACGAGCAGTACTTC | CASSINYPGGGRDEQYF
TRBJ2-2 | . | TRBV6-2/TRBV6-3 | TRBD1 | TGTGCCAGCAGCCACTACAGGGGGCGCGGGGGCACCGGGGAGCTGTTTTTT | CASSHYRGRGGTGELFF
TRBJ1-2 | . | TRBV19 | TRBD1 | TGTGCCAGTACCCCCGGGACAGGGGACTATGGCTACACCTTC | CASTPGTGDYGYTF
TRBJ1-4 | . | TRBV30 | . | TGTGCCTGGGGAGGGACCCCGACCTTGCGGGAAAAACTGTTTTTT | CAWGGTPTLREKLFF
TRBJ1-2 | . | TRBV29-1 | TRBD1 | TGCAGCGGTTCCCCGGGACAGGGGGCGGCCGGCTACACCTTC | CSGSPGQGAAGYTF
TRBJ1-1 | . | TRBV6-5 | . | TGTGCCAGTAAGGACGGTGACACTGAAGCTTTCTTT | CASKDGDTEAFF
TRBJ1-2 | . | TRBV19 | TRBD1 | TGTGCCAGTAGGCTCACAGGGGAGACTGGCTACACCTTC | CASRLTGETGYTF
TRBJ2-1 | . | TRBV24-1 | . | TGTGCCACCAGTGATCGACTCCTCAATGAGCAGTTCTTC | CATSDRLLNEQFF
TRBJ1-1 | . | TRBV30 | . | TGTGCCTGGAGACCGAGAGTGAACACTGAAGCTTTCTTT | CAWRPRVNTEAFF
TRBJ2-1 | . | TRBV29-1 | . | TGCAGCGTTGAATGGTCCCCCCATGAGCAGTTCTTC | CSVEWSPHEQFF
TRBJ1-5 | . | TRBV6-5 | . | TGTGCCAGCAGTTACTCGATAAGAGGGCTACTCCCGCCCCAGCATTTT | CASSYSIRGLLPPQHF
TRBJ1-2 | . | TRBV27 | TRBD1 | TGTGCCAGCAGTTTACGACAGGGGGTGATCTATGGCTACACCTTC | CASSLRQGVIYGYTF
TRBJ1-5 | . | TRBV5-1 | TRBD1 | TGCGCCAGCAGCCCCGGACAGGGAACCCAGCCCCAGCATTTT | CASSPGQGTQPQHF
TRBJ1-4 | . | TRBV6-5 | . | TGTGCCAGCGTAATGGGAACTAATGAAAAACTGTTTTTT | CASVMGTNEKLFF
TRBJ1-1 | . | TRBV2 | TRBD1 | TGTGCCAGCGGAAAGACACAGGGGGCTTCTGCTGAAGCTTTCTTT | CASGKTQGASAEAFF
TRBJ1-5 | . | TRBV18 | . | TGTGCCAGCTCACCAGGGTTTGACCAGCCCCAGCATTTT | CASSPGFDQPQHF
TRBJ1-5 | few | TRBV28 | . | TGTGCCAGCAGTTTATTGAGGGTCTTCAATCAGCCCCAGCATTTT | CASSLLRVFNQPQHF
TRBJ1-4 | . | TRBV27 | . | TGTGCCAGCAGGATTCAGGGAGTGGGACGTGAAAAACTGTTTTTT | CASRIQGVGREKLFF
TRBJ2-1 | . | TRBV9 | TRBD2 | TGTGCCAGCAGCGGGACTAGCGGCTCCTACAATGAGCAGTTCTTC | CASSGTSGSYNEQFF
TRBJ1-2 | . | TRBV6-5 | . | TGTGCCAGCAGGCACGCTAACTATGGCTACACCTTC | CASRHANYGYTF